Listed here are 5 T cell receptor beta chains from one sample, sequenced in a study of cytomegalovirus exposure and HLA in healthy donors. With 60 Vbeta and 13 Jbeta primers, the PCR was carried out. Method: immunoSEQ multiplex PCR; TCRdb's copy keeps in-frame clones and lacks some. The sample contains about 140,000 clones, 77% of which appear only once. The sequenced sample consisted of PBMCs. The receptors derive from a male donor in good health and CMV-seronegative.

This chain links TRBV10-3 with TRBJ2-3; TRBD2 matches at 10 bases. The CDR3 spans 16 residues. Trimming removed 0 bases from V and 1 base from J; junction bases left unmatched: 1. From germline, CDR1 is ENHRY and CDR2 SYGVKD. The CDR3 region has the DNA TGTGCCATCAGTGAGTCCCTAGCGGGGGGCACAGATACGCAGTATTTT. This gives the protein CAISESLAGGTDTQYF.

The chain has TRBV9 and TRBJ1-1; D not certain. Looked up from germline, CDR1 is SGDLS and CDR2 is YYNGEE. V lost 0 bases and J lost 0, with 18 bases in between. The CDR3 length is 18 residues. The CDR3 DNA follows: TGTGCCAGCAGCGTAGGCGGGAACAGACTGGGGTTGAACACTGAAGCTTTCTTT. Translating gives CASSVGGNRLGLNTEAFF.

The V call is TRBV5-1, the J call TRBJ2-1; D might be TRBD1 (6 bases). CDR1 SGHRS and CDR2 YFSETQ come from the germline V gene. V dropped 6 bases and J dropped 4 bases, with 20 bases sitting between them. The CDR3 sequence is 16 residues long. As DNA, the CDR3 is TGCGCCAGCAACTCATTCAGCCAGGGACAATACAATGAGCAGTTCTTC. Its translation is CASNSFSQGQYNEQFF.

The V gene is TRBV7-8, the J gene TRBJ1-3; 7 bases are shared with TRBD1. Per germline, CDR1 SGHVS and CDR2 FQNEAQ. The V and J ends lost 5 bases and 0 bases, in that order; junction bases with no gene match: 4. CDR3 length: 15 residues. CDR3 in amino acids: CASSTGTDSGNTIYF. For the CDR3, the DNA is TGTGCCAGCAGCACCGGGACAGACTCTGGAAACACCATATATTTT.

The chain joins TRBV2 to TRBJ2-7, with 7 nucleotides matching TRBD1. With V trimmed by 4 bases and J by 4 bases, 7 bases remained unmatched. CDR3 length: 14 residues. Looked up from germline, CDR1 is SNHLY and CDR2 is FYNNEI. CDR3: CASSGQGKGYEQYF. Written as DNA, the CDR3 is TGTGCCAGCAGTGGACAGGGAAAAGGGTACGAGCAGTACTTC.